The 21 T cell receptor beta chains presented below share a single source sample, sequenced in a study of a mutant IDH1 vaccine in newly diagnosed glioma. Regarding time point: week 23, last vaccination. In every dose of vaccine, 300 ug of mutant IDH1 20-mer peptide was given alongside topical imiquimod. These receptors have no known antigen. Data came from immunoSEQ multiplex PCR; TCRdb stores just in-frame clones and leaves some out. The sample carries about 56,000 clones, around 87% recorded once. Sequencing was performed on PBMCs, taken from a glioma patient whose treatment included an IDH1 peptide vaccine. The receptors were gathered from a man aged 35 to 55 with glioma.

V and J are TRBV7-3 and TRBJ2-1, with D maybe TRBD1 (5 bases). The V end lost 0 bases, the J end lost 0 bases, and 12 bases lay between the germline ends. The CDR3 runs to 17 residues. Germline assignment: CDR1 SGHTA and CDR2 FQGTGA. CDR3 coding DNA: TGTGCCAGCAGCTTAACAACAGGAAAAGCCTCCTACAATGAGCAGTTCTTC. Amino acid sequence: CASSLTTGKASYNEQFF.

The chain has TRBV7-3 and TRBJ2-7, with 8 bases identical to TRBD2. The CDR3 is made up of 12 amino acids. CDR1 is SGHTA, CDR2 FQGTGA, per germline. V was pared by 5 bases and J by 6 bases, with 3 bases of the junction left unmatched. CDR3 loop: CASSPAGGEQYF. DNA of the CDR3: TGTGCCAGCAGCCCCGCGGGGGGCGAGCAGTACTTC.

The chain joins TRBV6-5 to TRBJ1-5, with D uncertain. Between the trimmed V and J ends, which lost 5 bases and 5 bases, there was a span of 10 bases. The CDR3 covers 13 residues. CDR1 and CDR2 (germline): MNHEY, SVGAGI. The CDR3 sequence is CASSLYVDQPQHF. For the CDR3, the DNA is TGTGCCAGCAGTCTTTACGTGGATCAGCCCCAGCATTTT.

The rearrangement links TRBV7-2 to TRBJ2-7; D call uncertain. The CDR3 length is 15 residues. Germline CDR1 and CDR2: SGHTA and FQGNSA. The ends were cut back, 4 bases at V and 5 bases at J, with 18 bases in the middle. CDR3 sequence reads: CASSSTTAAYDEQYF. The DNA for the CDR3 is TGTGCCAGCAGCTCCACTACCGCGGCCTACGACGAGCAGTACTTC.

V usage is TRBV7-2 and J usage is TRBJ2-7; 9 nucleotides agree with TRBD1. CDR3 length: 14 residues. Germline-derived CDR1 and CDR2 are SGHTA and FQGNSA. Trimming at V came to 1 base and at J to 3 bases, leaving 1 base not matched to a gene. CDR3 in amino acids: CASSLGQGGYEQYF. CDR3 in DNA: TGTGCCAGCAGCTTAGGACAGGGGGGCTACGAGCAGTACTTC. The full variable domain, completed using reference TRBV7-2 and TRBJ2-7, is GAGVSQSPSNKVTEKGKDVELRCDPISGHTALYWYRQSLGQGLEFLIYFQGNSAPDKSGLPSDRFSAERTGGSVSTLTIQRTQQEDSAVYLCASSLGQGGYEQYFGPGTRLTVT.

The chain recombines TRBV5-1 with TRBJ2-1; TRBD2 aligns across 11 bases. Germline CDR1 and CDR2: SGHRS and YFSETQ. V trimming: 0 bases; J trimming: 6 bases; junction bases outside the gene matches: 2. This CDR3 contains 15 residues. The CDR3 protein is CASSLALAGVNEQFF. Here the CDR3 DNA reads TGCGCCAGCAGCTTGGCACTAGCGGGAGTCAATGAGCAGTTCTTC.

The J gene is TRBJ2-7, the V gene TRBV7-2, with a possible D match to TRBD1 (6 bases). CDR3 size: 13 residues. The germline CDR1 and CDR2 sequences are SGHTA and FQGNSA. V was trimmed by 7 bases and J by 4 bases, leaving 14 bases between them. CDR3 loop: CASTQGLLYEQYF. The DNA of the CDR3 is TGTGCCAGCACCCAGGGGCTACTGTACGAGCAGTACTTC. The entire variable domain, with the rest obtained from reference TRBV7-2 and TRBJ2-7, is as follows: GAGVSQSPSNKVTEKGKDVELRCDPISGHTALYWYRQSLGQGLEFLIYFQGNSAPDKSGLPSDRFSAERTGGSVSTLTIQRTQQEDSAVYLCASTQGLLYEQYFGPGTRLTVT.

The V and J genes are TRBV10-3 and TRBJ2-3; no reliable D call. Germline V lookup: CDR1 ENHRY, CDR2 SYGVKD. The CDR3 has 15 amino acids. The V end lost 5 bases, the J end lost 2 bases, and 14 bases lay between the germline ends. The CDR3 nucleotides read TGTGCCATCAGTCGAGACTTACTCGACACAGATACGCAGTATTTT. It translates to CAISRDLLDTDTQYF.

The chain links TRBV10-3 to TRBJ2-2, with D possibly called TRBD1 or TRBD2 (6 bases each). Germline loops: CDR1 ENHRY, CDR2 SYGVKD. Trimming shortened V by 8 bases and J by 7 bases, and 17 bases separated the two germline ends. This CDR3 has 14 amino acids. The CDR3 sequence: CAIWRAGANGELFF. The CDR3 nucleotides are TGTGCCATCTGGAGGGCAGGGGCAAACGGGGAGCTGTTTTTT.

This clone was picked up a small number of times. This chain links TRBV6-4 with TRBJ1-2; 7 positions agree with TRBD1. Looked up from germline, CDR1 is MRHNA and CDR2 is SNTAGT. The CDR3 loop spans 15 amino acids. J lost 4 bases, V lost 6 bases, and 11 bases had no gene match. The CDR3: CASSRDVGTAYGYTF. For the CDR3, the DNA is TGTGCCAGCAGCCGCGACGTCGGGACAGCCTATGGCTACACCTTC.

The rearrangement links TRBV2 to TRBJ2-1, with a tentative D call TRBD1 (6 bases). The CDR3 loop spans 15 amino acids. The germline V gene has CDR1 SNHLY and CDR2 FYNNEI. V gave up 7 bases and J gave up 3 bases, with 16 bases separating them. The CDR3 DNA sequence: TGTGCCAGCACCCCGGTAAGAGGGGGCTACAATGAGCAGTTCTTC. Its protein is CASTPVRGGYNEQFF.

The J gene is TRBJ1-5, the V gene TRBV7-2, with D unresolved. Germline V lookup: CDR1 SGHTA, CDR2 FQGNSA. This CDR3 has 16 amino acids. Trimming left V 1 base short and J 1 base short, with 11 bases between. The CDR3 DNA is TGTGCCAGCAGCTTAGGTGCCATAACAAGCAATCAGCCCCAGCATTTT. This translates into CASSLGAITSNQPQHF. The whole variable domain, filled in from reference TRBV7-2 and TRBJ1-5, reads GAGVSQSPSNKVTEKGKDVELRCDPISGHTALYWYRQSLGQGLEFLIYFQGNSAPDKSGLPSDRFSAERTGGSVSTLTIQRTQQEDSAVYLCASSLGAITSNQPQHFGDGTRLSIL.

This rearrangement joins TRBV9 to TRBJ2-7, with TRBD1 matching 10 bases. V was clipped by 8 bases and J by 9 bases; unmatched bases: 8. The V gene's germline CDR1 is SGDLS and CDR2 YYNGEE. The CDR3 spans 12 residues. The CDR3 coding sequence is TGTGCCAGTTCGACAGGGGGCTCGGTGCAGTACTTC. The encoded protein is CASSTGGSVQYF. The variable domain in full, completed from reference TRBV9 and TRBJ2-7, reads DSGVTQTPKHLITATGQRVTLRCSPRSGDLSVYWYQQSLDQGLQFLIQYYNGEERAKGNILERFSAQQFPDLHSELNLSSLELGDSALYFCASSTGGSVQYFGPGTRLTVT.

The J gene is TRBJ2-5, the V gene TRBV7-2; 9 positions match TRBD1. The length of the CDR3 is 16 residues. V trimming: 3 bases; J trimming: 5 bases; junction bases outside the gene matches: 10. Germline CDR1 is SGHTA and CDR2 is FQGNSA. The CDR3 region has the DNA TGTGCCAGCAGCTTCCAAGGGACAGGGTTAGGGGAGACCCAGTACTTC. It encodes CASSFQGTGLGETQYF.

The chain joins TRBV18 to TRBJ2-1; tentatively, D is TRBD1 or TRBD2 (6 bases each). Per germline, CDR1 KGHSH and CDR2 LQKENI. Trimming cost V 0 bases and J 7 bases, with 10 bases left between them. The CDR3 is 14 amino acids. The CDR3 nucleotides are TGTGCCAGCTCACCACCGAAAGGGGGGAATGAGCAGTTCTTC. This sequence encodes CASSPPKGGNEQFF.

The rearrangement joins TRBV19 to TRBJ2-7; the D gene is possibly TRBD1 (5 bases). The CDR3 is 15 residues long. V was clipped by 4 bases and J by 0 bases, with 13 bases between them. Per the germline V gene, CDR1 is LNHDA and CDR2 is SQIVND (reference sequence). The CDR3 region is CASSTNRQGSYEQYF. CDR3 nucleotide sequence: TGTGCCAGTAGTACCAATCGCCAGGGCTCCTACGAGCAGTACTTC.

The chain joins TRBV5-4 to TRBJ1-1; D unresolved. The CDR3 extends over 14 amino acids. The V gene lost 4 bases and the J gene lost 1 base, with 11 bases spanning the gap. Germline values: CDR1 SGHNT, CDR2 YYREEE (reference sequence). In DNA, the CDR3 is TGTGCCAGCAGCATACGGACGTGGAACACTGAAGCTTTCTTT. Translating gives CASSIRTWNTEAFF.

The CDR3 DNA sequence: TGTGCCAGCACCCGCCCGGGACAGGGGGCATCTGAAGCTTTCTTT. The encoded protein is CASTRPGQGASEAFF. V usage is TRBV6-6 and J usage is TRBJ1-1; 12 bases map to TRBD1. The CDR3 covers 15 residues. V trimming: 7 bases; J trimming: 6 bases; junction bases outside the gene matches: 9. Germline V gene lookup returns CDR1 MNHNY and CDR2 SVGAGI (reference sequence).

This clone was observed a few times. The chain carries TRBV6-5 and TRBJ2-7, with unresolved D. The germline CDR1 and CDR2 sequences are MNHEY and SVGAGI. The CDR3 length is 10 residues. V was trimmed by 9 bases and J by 2 bases, leaving 5 bases between them. The CDR3 DNA sequence: TGTGCCAGGGTCCCCTACGAGCAGTACTTC. Translation: CARVPYEQYF.

The chain couples TRBV18 to TRBJ1-1, with a possible D match to TRBD1 (6 bases). CDR1 is KGHSH and CDR2 is LQKENI in the germline V gene. The CDR3 length is 15 residues. Trimming stripped 6 bases from V and 5 bases from J, with 19 bases between. CDR3 sequence: CASSPMTGQGTEAFF. DNA for the CDR3: TGTGCCAGCTCCCCTATGACAGGTCAGGGGACTGAAGCTTTCTTT.

This chain uses TRBV7-9 with TRBJ1-4, with D maybe TRBD1 (5 bases). Germline V lookup: CDR1 SEHNR, CDR2 FQNEAQ (reference sequence). This CDR3 comprises 14 residues. V dropped 5 bases and J dropped 6 bases, with 13 bases sitting between them. DNA of the CDR3: TGTGCCAGCAGCCCTCGGGGCCCCGATGAAAAACTGTTTTTT. Protein: CASSPRGPDEKLFF.